The 24 T cell receptor beta chains given below trace back to one sample, sequenced in a study of cytomegalovirus exposure and HLA in healthy donors. Researchers ran the PCR with 60 Vbeta and 13 Jbeta primers. The table came from immunoSEQ multiplex PCR; TCRdb's copy has only in-frame clones and leaves some out. Of around 180,000 clones listed, more than 65% are singletons. Sequenced material: PBMCs. The receptor set was obtained from a woman aged 25 to 39 in good health and CMV-seropositive.

The chain uses TRBV2 and TRBJ2-7; D gene ambiguous. V gave up 6 bases and J gave up 4 bases, with 22 bases separating them. The CDR3 covers 16 residues. CDR1 is SNHLY, CDR2 FYNNEI, per germline. The CDR3 DNA reads as TGTGCCAGCAGACAAAGCGAGGATCTCTTATCTTACGAGCAGTACTTC. Amino acid sequence: CASRQSEDLLSYEQYF. The entire variable domain, with the rest obtained from reference TRBV2 and TRBJ2-7, is as follows: EPEVTQTPSHQVTQMGQEVILRCVPISNHLYFYWYRQILGQKVEFLVSFYNNEISEKSEIFDDQFSVERPDGSNFTLKIRSTKLEDSAMYFCASRQSEDLLSYEQYFGPGTRLTVT.

V and J are TRBV5-1 and TRBJ2-4, with D unclear. The CDR3 is 15 residues long. The germline CDR1 and CDR2 sequences are SGHRS and YFSETQ. V gave up 0 bases and J gave up 0 bases, with 7 bases separating them. CDR3 nucleotides: TGCGCCAGCAGCTTGGTTGGCTTAGCCAAAAACATTCAGTACTTC. It encodes CASSLVGLAKNIQYF.

This chain connects TRBV29-1 to TRBJ1-1; 9 bases are a match to TRBD1. The CDR3 is 11 amino acids. Germline V gene lookup returns CDR1 SQVTM and CDR2 ANQGSEA. V dropped 7 bases and J dropped 8; count of bases not matched to a gene: 5. The CDR3 sequence is CSADRGVEAFF. The CDR3 nucleotides read TGCAGCGCCGACAGGGGGGTAGAAGCTTTCTTT.

The rearrangement joins TRBV6-5 to TRBJ2-3; D remains ambiguous. The germline CDR1 and CDR2 sequences are MNHEY and SVGAGI. This CDR3 region has 15 residues. V dropped 6 bases and J dropped 0 bases, with 13 bases sitting between them. The CDR3 DNA is TGTGCCAGCAGCCCCGCGAGCTTTAGCACAGATACGCAGTATTTT. It codes for CASSPASFSTDTQYF.

This clone has more than one count but fewer than ten. The chain combines TRBV25-1 with TRBJ2-2, with D possibly TRBD2 on 6 matching bases. Germline loops: CDR1 MGHDK, CDR2 SYGVNS. The CDR3 extends over 14 amino acids. V was pared by 5 bases and J by 4 bases, with 11 bases between. The CDR3 region has the DNA TGTGCCAGCAGTTATGGGGGGACCACCGGGGAGCTGTTTTTT. Amino acid sequence: CASSYGGTTGELFF.

In nucleotides, the CDR3 is TGTGCCAGCAGACACGCGACAGGTGGGGTACTACTTGAAGCTTTCTTT. Translated: CASRHATGGVLLEAFF. The chain employs TRBV6-6 and TRBJ1-1; a weak D match, TRBD1 (6 bases). CDR1 and CDR2 from the germline V gene are MNHNY and SVGAGI (reference sequence). Trimming shortened V by 6 bases and J by 7 bases, and 24 bases separated the two germline ends. The CDR3 runs to 16 residues.

The chain combines TRBV28 with TRBJ1-1, with TRBD1 matching 8 bases. The CDR3 is 16 residues long. Germline assignment: CDR1 MDHEN and CDR2 SYDVKM. Trimming cost V 6 bases and J 2 bases; bases outside gene matches: 11. CDR3 nucleotides: TGTGCCAGCAGCTCGATTGGACAGGGAGGAAACACTGAAGCTTTCTTT. As protein: CASSSIGQGGNTEAFF.

The chain carries TRBV27 and TRBJ2-7; D is possibly TRBD2 (7 bases). V lost 3 bases and J 7 bases, leaving 19 bases between the germline ends. The CDR3 runs to 15 residues. Germline V gene data show CDR1 as MNHEY and CDR2 as SMNVEV (reference sequence). The CDR3 here is CASSFHRNKGGEQYF. CDR3 DNA: TGTGCCAGCAGTTTTCATCGGAACAAGGGGGGGGAGCAGTACTTC.

The CDR3 region is CASSPSRPYNEQFF. The DNA of the CDR3 is TGTGCCAGCAGCCCCTCGAGGCCATACAATGAGCAGTTCTTC. The rearrangement joins TRBV7-9 to TRBJ2-1, with D unclear. With 5 bases removed from V and 4 bases from J, the gap between germline ends came to 12 bases. This CDR3 spans 14 amino acids. The germline CDR1 and CDR2 sequences are SEHNR and FQNEAQ (reference sequence). The whole variable domain, filled in from reference TRBV7-9 and TRBJ2-1, reads DTGVSQNPRHKITKRGQNVTFRCDPISEHNRLYWYRQTLGQGPEFLTYFQNEAQLEKSRLLSDRFSAERPKGSFSTLEIQRTEQGDSAMYLCASSPSRPYNEQFFGPGTRLTVL.

CDR3 DNA sequence: TGCGCCAGCAGCCAAACCGGGACTAGCGACTACGAGCAGTACTTC. As protein: CASSQTGTSDYEQYF. The chain has TRBV5-1 and TRBJ2-7; 10 nucleotides agree with TRBD2. The CDR3 spans 15 residues. CDR1 SGHRS and CDR2 YFSETQ come from the germline V gene. The junction had 7 bases not matched to a gene; V was cut back by 4 bases and J by 3 bases.

CDR3: CASSVGGGRRDYGYTF. The CDR3 DNA is TGTGCCAGCAGCGTAGGCGGGGGCCGGCGTGATTATGGCTACACCTTC. The V call is TRBV9, the J call TRBJ1-2; the D gene is possibly TRBD1 (6 bases). This CDR3 comprises 16 residues. The ends were cut back, 0 bases at V and 5 bases at J, with 17 bases in the middle. Germline V CDR1 and CDR2: SGDLS, YYNGEE.

The chain has TRBV7-9 and TRBJ1-1; 7 positions match TRBD1. Germline assignment: CDR1 SEHNR and CDR2 FQNEAQ (reference sequence). The V gene end was trimmed by 5 bases and the J gene end by 3 bases; junction bases not matched to a gene: 6. This CDR3 is 14 amino acids long. This chain's CDR3 is CASSSRGVYTEAFF. As DNA, the CDR3 is TGTGCCAGCAGCAGCAGGGGGGTCTACACTGAAGCTTTCTTT.

The rearrangement uses TRBV27 and TRBJ1-1; maybe TRBD1 (6 bases). The length of the CDR3 is 15 residues. The germline gives CDR1 MNHEY, CDR2 SMNVEV (reference sequence). Trimming cost V 1 base and J 5 bases, with 14 bases left between them. This CDR3 reads CASSLWGTMGTEAFF. CDR3 DNA sequence: TGTGCCAGCAGTTTATGGGGGACAATGGGTACTGAAGCTTTCTTT.

This clone has a single count. CDR3 nucleotide sequence: TGTGCCAGCAGACCTCAGGGGGCGGAGGAGACCCAGTACTTC. Encoded protein: CASRPQGAEETQYF. The chain has TRBV6-5 and TRBJ2-5, with TRBD1 matching 8 bases. The V gene end was trimmed by 6 bases and the J gene end by 5 bases; junction bases not matched to a gene: 8. The germline V gene encodes CDR1 MNHEY and CDR2 SVGAGI. CDR3 length: 14 amino acids.

This clone has only a few counts. This chain joins TRBV5-4 and TRBJ1-1; 9 bases align to TRBD1. The CDR3 contains 15 residues. V shed 4 bases and J 1 base; nucleotides not matched to a gene: 5. Germline values: CDR1 SGHNT, CDR2 YYREEE (reference sequence). The CDR3 coding sequence is TGTGCCAGCAGCCTATACAGGGGGCGGAACACTGAAGCTTTCTTT. Protein product: CASSLYRGRNTEAFF. Based on the CDR3 plus reference TRBV5-4 and TRBJ1-1, the full variable domain is ETGVTQSPTHLIKTRGQQVTLRCSSQSGHNTVSWYQQALGQGPQFIFQYYREEENGRGNFPPRFSGLQFPNYSSELNVNALELDDSALYLCASSLYRGRNTEAFFGQGTRLTVV.

Points on this clone: The germline gene is not matched at one end of the junction; a read error may be the cause. The J gene is TRBJ1-1, the V gene TRBV7-9; maybe TRBD1 (6 bases). Germline V CDR1 and CDR2: SEHNR, FQNEAQ (reference sequence). There are 12 residues in the CDR3. Here the CDR3 reads CSSSIQQGEAFF. The DNA of the CDR3 is TGTTCCAGCAGCATACAACAGGGAGAAGCTTTCTTT.

V and J are TRBV6-1 and TRBJ2-1; the D gene is possibly TRBD1 (6 bases). The V end lost 6 bases, the J end lost 7 bases, and 13 bases lay between the germline ends. The CDR3 spans 13 residues. Germline CDR1 and CDR2: MNHNS and SASEGT. As DNA, the CDR3 is TGTGCCAGCAGGGCCACAGGGCCGAATGAGCAGTTCTTC. Translating gives CASRATGPNEQFF.

V and J are TRBV4-3 and TRBJ2-5; D ambiguous. In germline, CDR1 is LGHNA, CDR2 YSLEER. V lost 3 bases and J 2 bases, leaving 16 bases between the germline ends. The CDR3 is made up of 16 amino acids. In DNA, the CDR3 is TGCGCCAGCAGCCATGATACAAGTGTCGGGCAAGAGACCCAGTACTTC. Protein: CASSHDTSVGQETQYF.

The chain couples TRBV7-9 to TRBJ1-5, with 9 bases aligning to TRBD1. Trimming took 4 bases from V and 4 from J; bases not matched to a gene: 5. Looked up from germline, CDR1 is SEHNR and CDR2 is FQNEAQ (reference sequence). CDR3 length equals 15 residues. The CDR3 nucleotides read TGTGCCAGCAGCTCGATGACAGGGGGAAATCAGCCCCAGCATTTT. Protein product: CASSSMTGGNQPQHF.

The V and J genes are TRBV5-1 and TRBJ2-1, with 7 positions matching TRBD2. This CDR3 is 15 amino acids long. Germline V lookup: CDR1 SGHRS, CDR2 YFSETQ. After removal of 5 bases from V and 3 bases from J, the junction contained 8 bases not matched to a gene. The CDR3, as DNA: TGCGCCAGCAGTCAGAGGGAGGGCCTCTACAATGAGCAGTTCTTC. Translated, it gives CASSQREGLYNEQFF. The variable domain in full, with the rest retrieved from reference TRBV5-1 and TRBJ2-1, is KAGVTQTPRYLIKTRGQQVTLSCSPISGHRSVSWYQQTPGQGLQFLFEYFSETQRNKGNFPGRFSGRQFSNSRSEMNVSTLELGDSALYLCASSQREGLYNEQFFGPGTRLTVL.

The chain recombines TRBV5-6 with TRBJ2-2, with TRBD2 matching over 7 bases. The germline V gene encodes CDR1 SGHDT and CDR2 YYEEEE. The CDR3 covers 16 residues. The trim removed 5 bases at V and 6 bases at J, leaving 13 bases unmatched. This CDR3 is CASSQLGGVKAGELFF. The CDR3 DNA reads TGTGCCAGCAGTCAACTTGGGGGGGTAAAGGCCGGGGAGCTGTTTTTT.

The rearrangement links TRBV7-2 to TRBJ1-4, with TRBD1 matching over 9 bases. CDR3 length equals 13 residues. CDR1 is SGHTA and CDR2 is FQGNSA in the germline V gene. Trimming removed 3 bases from V and 7 bases from J; junction bases left unmatched: 0. CDR3 sequence (DNA): TGTGCCAGCAGCTTGACAGGGGGTGAAAAACTGTTTTTT. It encodes CASSLTGGEKLFF.

This clone was observed a single time. The chain combines TRBV7-9 with TRBJ1-1; tentative D call: TRBD1 (6 bases). This CDR3 comprises 14 residues. Germline CDR1 SEHNR, CDR2 FQNEAQ (reference sequence). Trimming shortened V by 1 base and J by 7 bases, and 13 bases separated the two germline ends. The CDR3 here is CASSLETGFGEAFF. The CDR3 nucleotides are TGTGCCAGCAGCTTAGAGACAGGATTTGGTGAAGCTTTCTTT.

This chain uses TRBV15 with TRBJ2-1; D uncertain. V dropped 1 base and J dropped 3 bases, with 7 bases sitting between them. The CDR3 extends over 14 amino acids. Germline CDR1 and CDR2: LNHNV and YYDKDF (reference sequence). The CDR3 region is CATSRVGNYNEQFF. In DNA form, the CDR3 reads TGTGCCACCAGCAGAGTTGGCAACTACAATGAGCAGTTCTTC.